The 30 T cell receptor beta chains below were found in one sample sequenced in a study of T cell responses to AZD1222 COVID-19 vaccine. Only in-frame clones appear in the TCRdb table, and some are missing; sequencing was by immunoSEQ multiplex PCR. Here the sample spans approximately 140,000 clones, approximately 90% being singletons. The specimen comprised peripheral blood, sampled on day 0 of AZD1222 vaccination. These receptors all stem from an adult in good health.

J is TRBJ1-3 and V is TRBV2; no definite D call. There are 13 residues in the CDR3. Germline CDR1 reads SNHLY; CDR2 reads FYNNEI. V lost 4 bases to trimming and J lost 4 bases, with 8 bases between them. The CDR3, as DNA: TGTGCCAGCAGTGGGCCTGCCGGAAACACCATATATTTT. It codes for CASSGPAGNTIYF.

This clone was seen more than once but under ten times. The rearrangement joins TRBV5-1 to TRBJ1-2; 11 nucleotides line up with TRBD1. The length of the CDR3 is 14 residues. Germline CDR1 and CDR2: SGHRS and YFSETQ. Germline trimming cut 4 bases from V and 11 bases from J; bases unmatched to any gene: 10. CDR3 DNA: TGCGCCAGCAGCCCGCGGGACAGGGGGATGATGTACACCTTC. This translates into CASSPRDRGMMYTF.

The chain recombines TRBV5-1 with TRBJ2-2; perhaps D is TRBD1 or TRBD2 (6 bases each). Looked up from germline, CDR1 is SGHRS and CDR2 is YFSETQ. The CDR3 is 17 amino acids. V dropped 0 bases and J dropped 4 bases, with 16 bases sitting between them. CDR3 amino acids: CASSLEGERGATGELFF. CDR3 coding DNA: TGCGCCAGCAGCTTGGAGGGAGAAAGGGGGGCCACCGGGGAGCTGTTTTTT.

The V call is TRBV7-3, the J call TRBJ1-6, with D possibly TRBD1 on 6 matching bases. The CDR3 is 14 amino acids. Germline-derived CDR1 and CDR2 are SGHTA and FQGTGA. V was trimmed by 5 bases and J by 5 bases, leaving 10 bases between them. The chain's CDR3 is CASSLQGHNSPLHF. The CDR3 region has the DNA TGTGCCAGCAGCCTACAGGGTCATAATTCACCCCTCCACTTT.

The rearrangement joins TRBV4-2 to TRBJ1-5, with D maybe TRBD1 (5 bases). Germline V gene data show CDR1 as LGHNA and CDR2 as YNFKEQ. V shed 0 bases and J shed 9 bases, with 12 bases lying between them. The CDR3 contains 14 residues. CDR3 residues: CASSQEWGVGPQHF. The CDR3 DNA follows: TGTGCCAGCAGCCAAGAATGGGGGGTAGGGCCCCAGCATTTT.

The chain recombines TRBV7-2 with TRBJ1-5; 9 nucleotides align to TRBD1. Looked up from germline, CDR1 is SGHTA and CDR2 is FQGNSA. The CDR3 is made up of 15 amino acids. J lost 4 bases, V lost 1 base, and 2 bases had no gene match. Here the CDR3 reads CASSLVDRGNQPQHF. CDR3 DNA: TGTGCCAGCAGCTTAGTGGACAGGGGAAATCAGCCCCAGCATTTT. The variable domain in full, with the rest retrieved from reference TRBV7-2 and TRBJ1-5, is GAGVSQSPSNKVTEKGKDVELRCDPISGHTALYWYRQSLGQGLEFLIYFQGNSAPDKSGLPSDRFSAERTGGSVSTLTIQRTQQEDSAVYLCASSLVDRGNQPQHFGDGTRLSIL.

The chain carries TRBV19 and TRBJ2-2; 8 bases are a match to TRBD1. Germline CDR1 is LNHDA and CDR2 is SQIVND (reference sequence). This CDR3 contains 16 residues. Trimming took 4 bases from V and 6 from J; bases not matched to a gene: 10. CDR3 amino acids: CASSTASRGQAGELFF. DNA of the CDR3: TGTGCCAGTAGTACTGCCTCCAGGGGGCAGGCCGGGGAGCTGTTTTTT.

The J gene is TRBJ2-5, the V gene TRBV7-8; maybe TRBD2 (6 bases). V dropped 3 bases and J dropped 1 base, with 12 bases sitting between them. This CDR3 comprises 15 residues. Germline lookup yields CDR1 SGHVS and CDR2 FQNEAQ. The DNA of the CDR3 is TGTGCCAGCAGCTTGAACGGGGGATTCCAAGAGACCCAGTACTTC. It specifies CASSLNGGFQETQYF.

This clone has a handful of counts. The chain employs TRBV5-8 and TRBJ2-1; D call uncertain. CDR1 and CDR2 from the germline V gene are SGHTS and YDEGEE. Trimming shortened V by 3 bases and J by 2 bases, and 0 bases separated the two germline ends. The CDR3 loop spans 11 amino acids. The CDR3 DNA sequence: TGTGCCAGCAGCTCCTACAATGAGCAGTTCTTC. Its protein is CASSSYNEQFF.

The chain is built from TRBV19 and TRBJ1-2; no reliable D call. This CDR3 comprises 15 residues. The germline V gene has CDR1 LNHDA and CDR2 SQIVND (reference sequence). Trimming shortened V by 0 bases and J by 4 bases, and 12 bases separated the two germline ends. CDR3 protein: CASSIENHLAYGYTF. Written as DNA, the CDR3 is TGTGCCAGTAGTATAGAAAATCATCTAGCCTATGGCTACACCTTC.

A single count supports this clone. The V gene is TRBV28, the J gene TRBJ2-5, with 9 positions matching TRBD2. The CDR3 spans 16 residues. CDR1 is MDHEN and CDR2 is SYDVKM in the germline V gene. The J segment lost 4 bases and the V segment lost 5 bases, leaving 11 bases of the junction unmatched. Here the CDR3 reads CASSRPLAGATETQYF. The CDR3 DNA follows: TGTGCCAGCAGTCGACCCTTAGCGGGAGCGACAGAGACCCAGTACTTC.

This rearrangement joins TRBV9 to TRBJ2-1; no clear D. Germline CDR1 and CDR2: SGDLS and YYNGEE. The CDR3 sequence is 14 residues long. Trimming left V 4 bases short and J 5 bases short, with 13 bases between. The CDR3 loop reads CASSFRPRDNEQFF. The CDR3 DNA reads as TGTGCCAGCAGCTTTCGACCTCGGGACAATGAGCAGTTCTTC.

The genes are TRBV27 and TRBJ2-7; D ambiguous. Per the germline V gene, CDR1 is MNHEY and CDR2 is SMNVEV (reference sequence). Trimming cost V 4 bases and J 7 bases, with 8 bases left between them. There are 11 residues in the CDR3. The CDR3 nucleotides are TGTGCCAGCAGTTCCCTGCAAGAGCAGTACTTC. This translates into CASSSLQEQYF.

V gene TRBV18 combines with J gene TRBJ2-6; tentative D call: TRBD1 (5 bases). The CDR3 is made up of 18 amino acids. V lost 2 bases and J 0 bases, leaving 14 bases between the germline ends. The germline V gene encodes CDR1 KGHSH and CDR2 LQKENI. The CDR3 region is CASSPMTAITSGANVLTF. CDR3 bases: TGTGCCAGCTCACCAATGACAGCAATAACCTCTGGGGCCAACGTCCTGACTTTC.

The chain's CDR3 is CASKKNGQNSPLHF. CDR3 coding DNA: TGTGCCAGTAAGAAAAACGGCCAAAATTCACCCCTCCACTTT. This chain joins TRBV19 and TRBJ1-6; D gene unclear. Germline values: CDR1 LNHDA, CDR2 SQIVND (reference sequence). The length of the CDR3 is 14 residues. The ends were cut back, 7 bases at V and 7 bases at J, with 14 bases in the middle.

V is TRBV12-3 or TRBV12-4 and J is TRBJ2-5; perhaps TRBD2 as D (5 bases). Trimming stripped 7 bases from V and 1 base from J, with 10 bases between. The CDR3 runs to 13 residues. CDR3 protein: CASTRGIQETQYF. The CDR3, as DNA: TGTGCCAGCACCAGAGGGATCCAAGAGACCCAGTACTTC.

The CDR3 spells CASSEFRGGNTIYF. CDR3 DNA: TGTGCCAGCAGTGAATTTCGGGGTGGAAACACCATATATTTT. The genes are TRBV6-1 and TRBJ1-3; D is unclear. Germline-derived CDR1 and CDR2 are MNHNS and SASEGT. The CDR3 is 14 amino acids. V lost 2 bases and J lost 3, with 8 bases in between.

The chain recombines TRBV6-1 with TRBJ2-3, with TRBD2 matching over 7 bases. There are 15 residues in the CDR3. V gave up 2 bases and J gave up 1 base; unmatched junction bases: 3. CDR1 and CDR2 from the germline V gene are MNHNS and SASEGT. The CDR3 spells CASSEIGGGTDTQYF. The CDR3 DNA reads TGTGCCAGCAGTGAAATTGGGGGGGGCACAGATACGCAGTATTTT.

Here the CDR3 reads CTSSQGRDSGNTIYF. CDR3 bases: TGCACCAGCAGCCAGGGCAGGGACTCTGGAAACACCATATATTTT. This chain uses TRBV1 with TRBJ1-3; the table's D call, TRBD1, was not checked against the DNA. TRBV1 is an annotated pseudogene. There are 15 residues in the CDR3.

The chain joins TRBV6-6 to TRBJ2-1; 7 bases map to TRBD2. Per the germline V gene, CDR1 is MNHNY and CDR2 is SVGAGI (reference sequence). This CDR3 is built from 11 residues. V was pared by 5 bases and J by 11 bases, with 3 bases of the junction left unmatched. The CDR3 region has the DNA TGTGCCAGCAGTGCGACTAGCAAGCAGTTCTTC. Translation: CASSATSKQFF.

The chain combines TRBV11-3 with TRBJ1-2; D is unclear. The germline CDR1 and CDR2 sequences are SGHNT and YENEEA. This CDR3 contains 13 residues. The germline V and J ends were trimmed by 3 bases and 4 bases, with 9 bases remaining between them. The CDR3 spells CASSFPSFYGYTF. CDR3 coding DNA: TGTGCCAGCAGCTTTCCGTCCTTCTATGGCTACACCTTC.

The V gene is TRBV4-2, the J gene TRBJ2-6, with 11 bases lining up with TRBD1. The CDR3 is 19 residues long. V shed 4 bases and J 2 bases; nucleotides not matched to a gene: 10. The germline V gene has CDR1 LGHNA and CDR2 YNFKEQ. DNA of the CDR3: TGTGCCAGCAGCCGACCGGGACAGGGGGTTTCTCCTGGGGCCAACGTCCTGACTTTC. This gives the protein CASSRPGQGVSPGANVLTF.

This sequence joins TRBV5-6 and TRBJ2-5; 8 bases map to TRBD1. The CDR3 has 15 residues. V was pared by 4 bases and J by 0 bases, with 5 bases of the junction left unmatched. Looked up from germline, CDR1 is SGHDT and CDR2 is YYEEEE. The DNA for the CDR3 is TGTGCCAGCAGCCCAGGGACAGGCCACCAAGAGACCCAGTACTTC. This gives the protein CASSPGTGHQETQYF.

The rearrangement links TRBV2 to TRBJ1-1, with D maybe TRBD1 (6 bases). From germline, CDR1 is SNHLY and CDR2 FYNNEI. The CDR3 runs to 14 residues. Trimming removed 0 bases at V and 8 bases at J, with 13 bases between. The chain's CDR3 is CASSEALRGREAFF. In nucleotides, the CDR3 is TGTGCCAGCAGTGAAGCGCTTCGGGGGCGGGAAGCTTTCTTT.

The genes are TRBV6-5 and TRBJ1-2; D unclear. CDR3 length equals 16 residues. The ends were cut back, 2 bases at V and 1 base at J, with 14 bases in the middle. Germline-derived CDR1 and CDR2 are MNHEY and SVGAGI. Here the CDR3 DNA reads TGTGCCAGCAGTTACACCCGGGCAGGTCGTAACTATGGCTACACCTTC. It is translated as CASSYTRAGRNYGYTF.

In its sample, this clone was seen once. The gene calls are TRBV7-9 and TRBJ1-5; D not certain. The ends were cut back, 1 base at V and 3 bases at J, with 16 bases in the middle. Germline CDR1 and CDR2: SEHNR and FQNEAQ (reference sequence). CDR3 length: 17 amino acids. The CDR3 sequence is CASSLVSSGRLNQPQHF. Here the CDR3 DNA reads TGTGCCAGCAGCTTAGTGAGTTCGGGCAGGCTCAATCAGCCCCAGCATTTT.

This clone was observed a handful of times. The chain joins TRBV14 to TRBJ1-4, with TRBD1 identical over 7 bases. Germline V gives CDR1 SGHDN, CDR2 FVKESK. Trimming cost V 6 bases and J 3 bases; bases outside gene matches: 10. There are 16 residues in the CDR3. CDR3 nucleotides: TGTGCCAGCAGTCGAGGGGGCTTAGCCGCTAATGAAAAACTGTTTTTT. Translation gives CASSRGGLAANEKLFF.

The table lists this clone with a few counts. DNA of the CDR3: TGCGCCAGCAGCTTGGATAACTATGGCTACACCTTC. Encoded protein: CASSLDNYGYTF. The gene calls are TRBV5-1 and TRBJ1-2; no reliable D call. The CDR3 contains 12 residues. Per the germline V gene, CDR1 is SGHRS and CDR2 is YFSETQ. V was clipped by 0 bases and J by 1 base, with 1 base between them.

This chain joins TRBV7-3 and TRBJ1-1; D gene uncertain. CDR3 length: 12 amino acids. V was pared by 1 base and J by 4 bases, with 4 bases between. CDR1 and CDR2 from the germline V gene are SGHTA and FQGTGA. CDR3 DNA: TGTGCCAGCAGCTTAAGCAGCACTGAAGCTTTCTTT. It codes for CASSLSSTEAFF.

The CDR3 DNA follows: TGCGCCAGCAGCCCGGGACAGGGTAATGAAAAACTGTTTTTT. Translating gives CASSPGQGNEKLFF. The chain couples TRBV5-1 to TRBJ1-4; 9 bases match TRBD1. Germline lookup yields CDR1 SGHRS and CDR2 YFSETQ. Germline trimming cut 4 bases from V and 4 bases from J; bases unmatched to any gene: 2. The CDR3 loop spans 14 amino acids. The complete variable domain, with remaining parts taken from reference TRBV5-1 and TRBJ1-4, reads KAGVTQTPRYLIKTRGQQVTLSCSPISGHRSVSWYQQTPGQGLQFLFEYFSETQRNKGNFPGRFSGRQFSNSRSEMNVSTLELGDSALYLCASSPGQGNEKLFFGSGTQLSVL.